A single sample is the source of the 24 T cell receptor beta chains below, sequenced in a study of CD8 T cells in Susac syndrome. RNA was extracted with the RNeasy kit, and a quantity of roughly 0.5 to 1 ug was reverse transcribed using random hexamers. MiXCR, run by TCRdb on the immunoSEQ multiplex PCR reads, gives a single entry per CDR3 protein. The profile shows about 250,000 distinct CDR3 sequences, around 93% of them singletons. What was sequenced was CD4+ T cells from PBMCs. These receptors all stem from a human donor with multiple sclerosis.

This chain connects TRBV5-1 to TRBJ1-2, with 9 bases lining up with TRBD1. V shed 3 bases, J shed 7 bases, and the junction held 10 bases outside the gene matches. The germline V gene encodes CDR1 SGHRS and CDR2 YFSETQ. The CDR3 sequence is 15 residues long. The CDR3 spells CASSSGTGTPGGYTF. The CDR3 bases are TGCGCCAGCAGCTCCGGGACAGGGACCCCCGGTGGCTACACCTTC. The whole variable domain, remainder taken from reference TRBV5-1 and TRBJ1-2, is KAGVTQTPRYLIKTRGQQVTLSCSPISGHRSVSWYQQTPGQGLQFLFEYFSETQRNKGNFPGRFSGRQFSNSRSEMNVSTLELGDSALYLCASSSGTGTPGGYTFGSGTRLTVV.

The gene calls are TRBV19 and TRBJ2-5, with D tentatively TRBD1 or TRBD2 (5 bases each). CDR1 LNHDA and CDR2 SQIVND come from the germline V gene (reference sequence). This CDR3 region has 15 residues. V shed 5 bases and J shed 5 bases, with 18 bases lying between them. The CDR3: CASSLGAQGRETQYF. CDR3 in DNA: TGTGCCAGTAGTTTGGGAGCGCAGGGAAGGGAGACCCAGTACTTC.

The V call is TRBV9, the J call TRBJ2-1; D may be TRBD2 (6 bases). Trimming took off 2 bases at V and 5 bases at J, with 11 bases between the two ends. CDR1 is SGDLS and CDR2 is YYNGEE in the germline V gene. The CDR3 has 14 residues. The CDR3 loop reads CASSVSGANNEQFF. The DNA for the CDR3 is TGTGCCAGCAGCGTCTCGGGAGCCAACAATGAGCAGTTCTTC.

The gene calls are TRBV5-1 and TRBJ2-1, with TRBD2 matching 11 bases. CDR1 and CDR2 (germline): SGHRS, YFSETQ. This CDR3 is built from 14 residues. V lost 4 bases and J lost 7; bases outside the gene matches: 4. CDR3 nucleotides: TGCGCCAGCAGCCTTAGCGGGAGGGCGAATGAGCAGTTCTTC. This translates into CASSLSGRANEQFF.

This chain joins TRBV6-1 and TRBJ1-1; D unclear. This CDR3 region has 15 residues. V dropped 4 bases and J dropped 0 bases, with 12 bases sitting between them. Germline-derived CDR1 and CDR2 are MNHNS and SASEGT. The CDR3 loop reads CASSGTAAVNTEAFF. The CDR3 bases are TGTGCCAGCAGTGGGACGGCCGCCGTGAACACTGAAGCTTTCTTT.

This rearrangement joins TRBV4-1 to TRBJ2-1; the D is unclear. V lost 4 bases and J 9 bases, leaving 16 bases between the germline ends. This CDR3 has 14 residues. Per the germline V gene, CDR1 is MGHRA and CDR2 is YSYEKL. Here the CDR3 DNA reads TGCGCCAGCAGCCTACTTCCGGGCCCCCCTGAGCAGTTCTTC. It translates to CASSLLPGPPEQFF.

J is TRBJ2-6 and V is TRBV27; D possibly uses TRBD1 or TRBD2 (6 bases each). The CDR3 extends over 16 amino acids. Germline values: CDR1 MNHEY, CDR2 SMNVEV (reference sequence). V was cut by 3 bases and J by 3 bases, with 12 bases left in between. CDR3 sequence (DNA): TGTGCCAGCAGTTTTTGGGGGGCCGGTGGGGCCAACGTCCTGACTTTC. Amino acid sequence: CASSFWGAGGANVLTF.

The chain joins TRBV19 to TRBJ1-1; TRBD1 agrees at 9 bases. Trimming took 4 bases from V and 11 from J; bases not matched to a gene: 8. CDR3 length equals 13 residues. The V gene's germline CDR1 is LNHDA and CDR2 SQIVND (reference sequence). CDR3 DNA sequence: TGTGCCAGTAGTACACAGGGGGCGCGGTCGGCTTTCTTT. It is translated as CASSTQGARSAFF.

The chain combines TRBV9 with TRBJ1-3, with a weak D call TRBD1 (5 bases). The CDR3 totals 13 residues. CDR1 and CDR2 (germline): SGDLS, YYNGEE. The V gene lost 0 bases and the J gene lost 8 bases, with 9 bases spanning the gap. CDR3 loop: CASSVAEGHTIYF. Written as DNA, the CDR3 is TGTGCCAGCAGCGTAGCTGAGGGGCACACCATATATTTT.

The CDR3 here is CASSFDSGGFTDTQYF. In nucleotides, the CDR3 is TGTGCCAGCAGTTTCGATAGCGGGGGGTTCACAGATACGCAGTATTTT. The chain uses TRBV28 and TRBJ2-3; 10 positions agree with TRBD2. The CDR3 is made up of 16 amino acids. Trimming cost V 3 bases and J 2 bases; bases outside gene matches: 5. CDR1 is MDHEN, CDR2 SYDVKM, per germline.

This chain uses TRBV29-1 with TRBJ1-1; the match to TRBD1 covers 11 bases. Germline V gene lookup returns CDR1 SQVTM and CDR2 ANQGSEA. This CDR3 is built from 13 residues. V lost 7 bases, J lost 4 bases, and 5 bases stayed unmatched. The CDR3 DNA follows: TGCAGCGCCGGGGACAGGGGGGTCACTGAAGCTTTCTTT. Amino acid sequence: CSAGDRGVTEAFF.

The chain couples TRBV10-2 to TRBJ2-5; D is ambiguous. CDR1 WSHSY and CDR2 SAAADI come from the germline V gene. The CDR3 has 13 amino acids. V lost 5 bases and J lost 5, with 12 bases in between. In DNA form, the CDR3 reads TGCGCCAGCAGTCCACGACCGAGGGAGACCCAGTACTTC. It specifies CASSPRPRETQYF.

This clonotype occurred once. The chain combines TRBV11-2 with TRBJ2-1; 11 bases agree with TRBD2. Germline V gene lookup returns CDR1 SGHAT and CDR2 FQNNGV. The length of the CDR3 is 15 residues. The V and J ends lost 5 bases and 6 bases, in that order; junction bases with no gene match: 6. The CDR3 DNA is TGTGCCAGCAGCCCCGTGACTAGCGGGGTCAATGAGCAGTTCTTC. It codes for CASSPVTSGVNEQFF.

J is TRBJ2-7 and V is TRBV7-4, with D tentatively TRBD2 (7 bases). The germline CDR1 and CDR2 sequences are SGHVT and SQSDAQ. CDR3 length: 18 residues. V was trimmed by 2 bases and J by 4 bases, leaving 24 bases between them. The CDR3 region has the DNA TGTGCCAGCAGCTTAAGGGGGGGAGACACTAGGGTTCTATACGAGCAGTACGTC. Its translation: CASSLRGGDTRVLYEQYV.

This chain joins TRBV7-9 and TRBJ1-3, with unresolved D. CDR1 is SEHNR and CDR2 is FQNEAQ in the germline V gene (reference sequence). Trimming removed 5 bases at V and 6 bases at J, with 8 bases between. CDR3 length: 12 residues. CDR3 nucleotides: TGTGCCAGCAGCCCTCTCGTAAACACCATATATTTT. Protein product: CASSPLVNTIYF.

The rearrangement links TRBV10-3 to TRBJ2-2; possibly TRBD2 for D (6 bases). CDR3 length: 16 residues. V was pared by 7 bases and J by 0 bases, with 15 bases between. The germline gives CDR1 ENHRY, CDR2 SYGVKD. The CDR3: CAITAGPSANTGELFF. The CDR3 bases are TGTGCCATCACGGCGGGGCCATCGGCGAACACCGGGGAGCTGTTTTTT.

This clonotype was recorded only once. The genes are TRBV15 and TRBJ2-7, with D tentatively TRBD1 (5 bases). Trimming pared 0 bases from V and 7 bases from J, leaving 13 bases between. Germline CDR1 LNHNV, CDR2 YYDKDF (reference sequence). This CDR3 spans 14 amino acids. The DNA of the CDR3 is TGTGCCACCAGCAGAGATGCAGGGCTTGGGGAGCAGTACGTC. Translating gives CATSRDAGLGEQYV.

V gene TRBV20-1 combines with J gene TRBJ2-3; 9 nucleotides align to TRBD2. The CDR3 length is 15 residues. Looked up from germline, CDR1 is DFQATT and CDR2 is SNEGSKA (reference sequence). V was clipped by 6 bases and J by 3 bases; unmatched bases: 10. The CDR3 nucleotides read TGCAGTGCGTTAAGACTAGCGGTGAGAACAGATACGCAGTATTTT. Translation: CSALRLAVRTDTQYF.

The chain links TRBV20-1 to TRBJ2-7; maybe TRBD1 (6 bases). Between the trimmed V and J ends, which lost 1 base and 0 bases, there was a span of 10 bases. CDR1 is DFQATT, CDR2 SNEGSKA, per germline (reference sequence). The CDR3 contains 14 residues. The CDR3 spells CSARAQGNSYEQYF. The CDR3 nucleotides read TGCAGTGCTAGAGCCCAGGGGAACTCCTACGAGCAGTACTTC.

The rearrangement links TRBV5-1 to TRBJ2-7; the match to TRBD1 covers 7 bases. This CDR3 region has 15 residues. Germline CDR1 SGHRS, CDR2 YFSETQ. V was clipped by 4 bases and J by 0 bases; unmatched bases: 7. The CDR3 bases are TGCGCCAGCAGCCCACCGGGACAGAGCTCCTACGAGCAGTACTTC. Amino acids: CASSPPGQSSYEQYF. Combining the CDR3 with reference TRBV5-1 and TRBJ2-7 gives the whole variable domain KAGVTQTPRYLIKTRGQQVTLSCSPISGHRSVSWYQQTPGQGLQFLFEYFSETQRNKGNFPGRFSGRQFSNSRSEMNVSTLELGDSALYLCASSPPGQSSYEQYFGPGTRLTVT.

This chain links TRBV25-1 with TRBJ1-5; TRBD1 might be the D (5 bases). In germline, CDR1 is MGHDK, CDR2 SYGVNS. The CDR3 totals 17 residues. The germline V and J ends were trimmed by 3 bases and 2 bases, with 17 bases remaining between them. The CDR3 DNA is TGTGCCAGCAGTGACCAGGGACCGGGGGTGGGCAATCAGCCCCAGCATTTT. It specifies CASSDQGPGVGNQPQHF.

The chain employs TRBV12-3 or TRBV12-4 and TRBJ2-2; D gene uncertain. V dropped 3 bases and J dropped 4 bases, with 9 bases sitting between them. The length of the CDR3 is 14 residues. Written as DNA, the CDR3 is TGTGCCAGCAGTTTGGCCCTTAGCACCGGGGAGCTGTTTTTT. Translating it yields CASSLALSTGELFF.

The chain recombines TRBV4-1 with TRBJ1-2; 8 nucleotides line up with TRBD1. Germline CDR1 is MGHRA and CDR2 is YSYEKL. V lost 4 bases to trimming and J lost 4 bases; unmatched junction nucleotides: 11. The CDR3 has 16 residues. CDR3 protein: CASSPNGQGDSYGYTF. The CDR3 DNA reads TGCGCCAGCAGCCCTAACGGACAGGGTGATAGCTATGGCTACACCTTC.

The rearrangement joins TRBV6-5 to TRBJ1-3; D gene ambiguous. The CDR3 spans 14 residues. CDR1 and CDR2 (germline): MNHEY, SVGAGI. The ends were cut back, 8 bases at V and 0 bases at J, with 11 bases in the middle. DNA for the CDR3: TGTGCCAGCCAGCAGACATTCTCTGGAAACACCATATATTTT. It codes for CASQQTFSGNTIYF.